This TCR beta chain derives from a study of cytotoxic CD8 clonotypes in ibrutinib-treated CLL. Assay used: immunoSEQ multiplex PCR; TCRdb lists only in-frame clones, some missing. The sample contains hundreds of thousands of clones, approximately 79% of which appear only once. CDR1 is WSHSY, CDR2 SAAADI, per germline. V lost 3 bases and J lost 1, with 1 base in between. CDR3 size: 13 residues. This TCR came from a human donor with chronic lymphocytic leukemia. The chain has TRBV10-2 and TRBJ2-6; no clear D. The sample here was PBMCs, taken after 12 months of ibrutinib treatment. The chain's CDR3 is CASSESGANVLTF. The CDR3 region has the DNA TGCGCCAGCAGTGAATCTGGGGCCAACGTCCTGACTTTC.